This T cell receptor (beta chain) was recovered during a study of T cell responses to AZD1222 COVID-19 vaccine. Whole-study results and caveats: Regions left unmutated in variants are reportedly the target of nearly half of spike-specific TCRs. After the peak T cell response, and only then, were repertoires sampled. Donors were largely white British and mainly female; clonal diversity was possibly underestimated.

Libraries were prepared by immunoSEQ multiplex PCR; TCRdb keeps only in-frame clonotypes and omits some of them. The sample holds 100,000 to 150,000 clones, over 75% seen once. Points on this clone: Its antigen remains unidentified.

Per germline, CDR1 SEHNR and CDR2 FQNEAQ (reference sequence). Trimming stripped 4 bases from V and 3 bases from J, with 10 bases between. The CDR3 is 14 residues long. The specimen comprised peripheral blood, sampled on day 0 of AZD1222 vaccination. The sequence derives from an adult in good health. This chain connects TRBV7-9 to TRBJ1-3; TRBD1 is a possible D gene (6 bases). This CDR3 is CASSSEGGGNTIYF. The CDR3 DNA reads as TGTGCCAGCAGCTCCGAGGGGGGTGGAAACACCATATATTTT.